Presented here are 20 T cell receptor beta chains from one specimen sequenced in a study of regulatory T cells in long-lasting Graves disease. Noted time point: persistent/refractory GD, antithyroid drugs over 5 years with positive TRAb. The TCR library was made from RNA extracted from PBMCs. To make TCR beta libraries, researchers used iRepertoire HTBI primers and Arm-PCR of CDR3 regions. Each CDR3 protein is one row after TCRdb ran MiXCR on the multiplex PCR reads. The repertoire holds 300,000 to 400,000 distinct CDR3 sequences, with roughly a fifth as singletons. Sequencing used peripheral blood mononuclear cells (PBMCs), obtained when the disease was refractory, from a patient treated with antithyroid drugs. The receptors were gathered from a female donor with Graves disease.

This clonotype was seen ten or more times. The V gene is TRBV28, the J gene TRBJ1-2; tentatively, D is TRBD1 (5 bases). V was trimmed by 6 bases and J by 8 bases, leaving 16 bases between them. CDR1 MDHEN and CDR2 SYDVKM come from the germline V gene. This CDR3 region has 13 residues. CDR3 bases: TGTGCCAGCAGCCTCGACAGTCTAGGGGGCTACACCTTC. It yields the protein CASSLDSLGGYTF.

The table lists this clonotype with many counts. V is TRBV29-1 and J is TRBJ1-4; D is unresolved. Trimming took off 4 bases at V and 5 bases at J, with 11 bases between the two ends. The CDR3 extends over 13 amino acids. Germline assignment: CDR1 SQVTM and CDR2 ANQGSEA. CDR3 nucleotide sequence: TGCAGCGTTGCCGGAGGAGGAAATGAAAAACTGTTTTTT. Its protein product is CSVAGGGNEKLFF.

The chain joins TRBV14 to TRBJ2-1; 9 bases map to TRBD1. The CDR3 sequence is 16 residues long. Germline CDR1 is SGHDN and CDR2 is FVKESK. After removal of 5 bases from V and 3 bases from J, the junction contained 8 bases not matched to a gene. The CDR3 coding sequence is TGTGCCAGCAGCTCATTGGGGACAGGGAACTACAATGAGCAGTTCTTC. This translates into CASSSLGTGNYNEQFF.

V usage is TRBV5-5 and J usage is TRBJ1-2; TRBD1 is a possible D gene (5 bases). The CDR3 extends over 13 amino acids. CDR1 and CDR2 (germline): SGHKS, YYEKEE (reference sequence). V lost 1 base to trimming and J lost 6 bases, with 10 bases between them. CDR3 residues: CASSLSREDGYTF. For the CDR3, the DNA is TGTGCCAGCAGCTTGTCCAGGGAAGATGGCTACACCTTC.

This clonotype was counted a few times. The chain combines TRBV4-1 with TRBJ2-2; 8 bases match TRBD2. Losses at the gene ends were 1 base for V and 6 bases for J; bases not matched to a gene: 4. The CDR3 covers 15 residues. Germline lookup yields CDR1 MGHRA and CDR2 YSYEKL. CDR3 sequence reads: CASSQVGRASGELFF. The CDR3 nucleotides are TGCGCCAGCAGCCAAGTCGGGAGGGCCTCCGGGGAGCTGTTTTTT.

This clonotype was observed at least ten times. The V gene is TRBV28, the J gene TRBJ1-5; tentatively, D is TRBD1 (5 bases). With 4 bases removed from V and 3 bases from J, the gap between germline ends came to 10 bases. The CDR3 sequence is 14 residues long. The V gene's germline CDR1 is MDHEN and CDR2 SYDVKM. The CDR3 loop is CASSSWGTNQPQHF. The DNA of the CDR3 is TGTGCCAGCAGTTCCTGGGGCACCAATCAGCCCCAGCATTTT.

This clonotype was detected ten times or more. The rearrangement uses TRBV6-1 and TRBJ2-7; 8 bases fit TRBD1. The J segment lost 2 bases and the V segment lost 7 bases, leaving 4 bases of the junction unmatched. CDR1 MNHNS and CDR2 SASEGT come from the germline V gene. CDR3 length: 13 residues. This CDR3 reads CASIATGAYEQYF. The CDR3 nucleotides read TGTGCCAGCATTGCGACAGGGGCCTACGAGCAGTACTTC.

The V gene is TRBV6-1, the J gene TRBJ2-7; TRBD2 matches at 8 bases. CDR3 length: 17 amino acids. CDR1 is MNHNS and CDR2 is SASEGT in the germline V gene. V lost 6 bases to trimming and J lost 3 bases; unmatched junction nucleotides: 16. The CDR3 region is CASSRERGGAWGYEQYF. CDR3 DNA: TGTGCCAGCAGCAGGGAACGGGGGGGGGCTTGGGGCTACGAGCAGTACTTC.

This clonotype was seen a few times. The chain links TRBV30 to TRBJ1-2; 7 nucleotides line up with TRBD1. After removal of 1 base from V and 1 base from J, the junction contained 12 bases not matched to a gene. The CDR3 has 17 residues. Germline loops: CDR1 GTSNPN, CDR2 SVGIG (reference sequence). The CDR3 protein is CAWSETGRGLFNYGYTF. DNA for the CDR3: TGTGCCTGGAGTGAGACAGGGCGAGGTCTCTTTAACTATGGCTACACCTTC. Combining the CDR3 with reference TRBV30 and TRBJ1-2 gives the whole variable domain SQTIHQWPATLVQPVGSPLSLECTVEGTSNPNLYWYRQAAGRGLQLLFYSVGIGQISSEVPQNLSASRPQDRQFILSSKKLLLSDSGFYLCAWSETGRGLFNYGYTFGSGTRLTVV.

As regards this clonotype: A much larger clone differs by one base, so this may be a read error. The chain couples TRBV10-3 to TRBJ2-5, with 8 bases fitting TRBD2. The trim removed 2 bases at V and 9 bases at J, leaving 5 bases unmatched. Germline CDR1 reads ENHRY; CDR2 reads SYGVKD. The length of the CDR3 is 13 residues. The chain's CDR3 is CAISEPGGGAQYF. CDR3 coding DNA: TGTGCCATCAGTGAGCCGGGAGGGGGGGCCCAGTACTTC.

This clonotype has ten or more counts. This chain links TRBV7-8 with TRBJ1-4; D unresolved. With 1 base removed from V and 7 bases from J, the gap between germline ends came to 13 bases. The CDR3 spans 15 residues. The germline gives CDR1 SGHVS, CDR2 FQNEAQ. The DNA of the CDR3 is TGTGCCAGCAGCTTAGTAAAGGGATACGGTGAAAAACTGTTTTTT. Translating gives CASSLVKGYGEKLFF.

The chain links TRBV7-9 to TRBJ1-2, with a possible D match to TRBD1 (5 bases). Germline CDR1 and CDR2: SEHNR and FQNEAQ (reference sequence). Trimming cost V 4 bases and J 4 bases, with 19 bases left between them. The CDR3 is 16 residues long. The CDR3 coding sequence is TGTGCCAGCAGCTCCCCGCAGGAGGGGCGGTTCTATGGCTACACCTTC. This sequence encodes CASSSPQEGRFYGYTF.

The rearrangement links TRBV20-1 to TRBJ1-2; no clear D. V was pared by 3 bases and J by 2 bases, with 13 bases between. Germline V lookup: CDR1 DFQATT, CDR2 SNEGSKA (reference sequence). CDR3 length equals 14 residues. The CDR3 nucleotides are TGCAGTGCTAGGGACGCCCCGGACAACTATGGCTACACCTTC. Translation: CSARDAPDNYGYTF.

This clonotype came up many times. The chain combines TRBV12-3 or TRBV12-4 with TRBJ2-3, with a weak D call TRBD2 (6 bases). CDR3 length equals 13 residues. Trimming removed 3 bases at V and 7 bases at J, with 11 bases between. CDR3 DNA: TGTGCCAGCAGTTTGGCGGGACTCCATACGCAGTATTTT. This encodes CASSLAGLHTQYF.

The sample holds one count of this clonotype. The chain links TRBV2 to TRBJ1-2, with D tentatively TRBD1 (6 bases). V lost 7 bases and J 4 bases, leaving 16 bases between the germline ends. CDR1 SNHLY and CDR2 FYNNEI come from the germline V gene. The CDR3 length is 14 residues. DNA for the CDR3: TGTGCCAGCACCGAAAGTGGGGGCGCCTATGGCTACACCTTC. Amino acids: CASTESGGAYGYTF.

This clonotype has only one observation. This chain uses TRBV7-2 with TRBJ2-1, with TRBD1 identical over 9 bases. This CDR3 region has 11 residues. The trim removed 5 bases at V and 16 bases at J, leaving 6 bases unmatched. The V gene's germline CDR1 is SGHTA and CDR2 FQGNSA. Written as DNA, the CDR3 is TGTGCCAGCAGCGCCCGGGACAGGGTTTTCTTC. Translation gives CASSARDRVFF.

There are a few counts of this clonotype. CDR3 amino acids: CASSPPGARGTEAFF. CDR3 DNA sequence: TGTGCCAGCAGTCCCCCAGGGGCCCGGGGCACTGAAGCTTTCTTT. V is TRBV6-1 and J is TRBJ1-1; weak D call: TRBD1 (6 bases). Germline values: CDR1 MNHNS, CDR2 SASEGT. Trimming shortened V by 5 bases and J by 4 bases, and 17 bases separated the two germline ends. The CDR3 is 15 amino acids.

The chain uses TRBV5-1 and TRBJ2-7; tentative D call: TRBD2 (6 bases). Germline CDR1 reads SGHRS; CDR2 reads YFSETQ. The V gene lost 4 bases and the J gene lost 1 base, with 15 bases spanning the gap. The CDR3 consists of 15 residues. The CDR3 region is CASSAAGSKSYEQYF. CDR3 DNA sequence: TGCGCCAGCAGCGCGGCGGGATCAAAATCCTACGAGCAGTACTTC.

This clonotype was seen ten or more times. The chain links TRBV28 to TRBJ1-1; 8 nucleotides line up with TRBD1. The length of the CDR3 is 17 residues. The junction had 13 bases not matched to a gene; V was cut back by 4 bases and J by 3 bases. Germline lookup yields CDR1 MDHEN and CDR2 SYDVKM. CDR3 in amino acids: CASSSAGQGWDDTEAFF. The DNA for the CDR3 is TGTGCCAGCAGTTCCGCCGGACAGGGCTGGGACGACACTGAAGCTTTCTTT.

This clonotype was seen a few times. The V and J genes are TRBV7-9 and TRBJ2-2; the match to TRBD2 covers 9 bases. J was trimmed by 7 bases and V by 6 bases; bases with no gene match: 6. Germline-derived CDR1 and CDR2 are SEHNR and FQNEAQ (reference sequence). This CDR3 comprises 14 residues. The chain's CDR3 is CASRKSGGHGELFF. In DNA, the CDR3 is TGTGCCAGCAGAAAAAGCGGGGGGCACGGGGAGCTGTTTTTT.